One and the same sample provided the 12 T cell receptor beta chains below, sequenced in a study of blood T cell repertoires in COVID-19. Method: immunoSEQ multiplex PCR; TCRdb's copy keeps in-frame clones and lacks some. The sample lists approximately 150,000 clones; around 84% were seen once. Material for sequencing was PBMCs or T cells enriched from blood (not recorded which). These TCRs come from a woman aged 45 to 65 who had recovered from COVID-19.

This rearrangement joins TRBV5-1 to TRBJ2-7, with TRBD2 as a possible D gene (5 bases). The CDR3 loop spans 13 amino acids. V lost 5 bases to trimming and J lost 1 base, with 10 bases between them. Germline V gene sequence: CDR1 SGHRS, CDR2 YFSETQ. CDR3 in amino acids: CASSPLGSYEQYF. CDR3 DNA: TGCGCCAGCAGTCCACTAGGGTCCTACGAGCAGTACTTC.

V and J are TRBV2 and TRBJ2-1; TRBD2 agrees at 8 bases. In germline, CDR1 is SNHLY, CDR2 FYNNEI. V dropped 11 bases and J dropped 0; count of bases not matched to a gene: 3. The CDR3 sequence is 13 residues long. The CDR3 nucleotides read TGTGCCGTTAGCGGGGACTCCTACAATGAGCAGTTCTTC. This translates into CAVSGDSYNEQFF.

The gene calls are TRBV29-1 and TRBJ2-1, with TRBD2 identical over 12 bases. The junction had 15 bases not matched to a gene; V was cut back by 4 bases and J by 11 bases. Germline V gene sequence: CDR1 SQVTM, CDR2 ANQGSEA. The CDR3 has 16 residues. CDR3 loop: CSVGGILGLAGSKQFF. The DNA of the CDR3 is TGCAGCGTTGGGGGTATACTGGGACTAGCGGGTTCGAAGCAGTTCTTC.

This chain uses TRBV27 with TRBJ1-2; perhaps TRBD1 as D (5 bases). Germline CDR1 reads MNHEY; CDR2 reads SMNVEV (reference sequence). V gave up 2 bases and J gave up 4 bases, with 17 bases separating them. This CDR3 contains 16 residues. In DNA, the CDR3 is TGTGCCAGCAGTTTAGTCCCCGACAGCAGCCTCTATGGCTACACCTTC. Its translation is CASSLVPDSSLYGYTF.

The chain couples TRBV19 to TRBJ1-6; 10 bases map to TRBD1. V shed 4 bases, J shed 10 bases, and the junction held 7 bases outside the gene matches. The CDR3 consists of 15 residues. Germline values: CDR1 LNHDA, CDR2 SQIVND (reference sequence). The CDR3 reads CASSTRDRGDSPLHF. CDR3 nucleotides: TGTGCCAGTAGTACCCGGGACAGGGGAGACTCACCCCTCCACTTT.

This clone was counted a few times. The gene calls are TRBV25-1 and TRBJ1-4; a weak D match, TRBD1 (5 bases). Trimming took 5 bases from V and 5 from J, leaving 15 bases between them. CDR1 is MGHDK, CDR2 SYGVNS, per germline. The CDR3 contains 15 residues. CDR3 in DNA: TGTGCCAGCAGTCTTGCTCAGGGAGGGAATGAAAAACTGTTTTTT. Translated: CASSLAQGGNEKLFF.

The rearrangement joins TRBV24-1 to TRBJ2-3, with D possibly being TRBD1 (5 bases). In germline, CDR1 is KGHDR, CDR2 SFDVKD. CDR3 length: 12 amino acids. Trimming cost V 9 bases and J 2 bases, with 8 bases left between them. Written as DNA, the CDR3 is TGTGCCACCTCAGGGATCACAGATACGCAGTATTTT. Translation gives CATSGITDTQYF.

This sequence joins TRBV19 and TRBJ2-7, with 7 bases aligning to TRBD2. The CDR3 runs 16 residues. Germline CDR1 and CDR2: LNHDA and SQIVND (reference sequence). The J segment lost 0 bases and the V segment lost 6 bases, leaving 11 bases of the junction unmatched. The CDR3 coding sequence is TGTGCCAGTAGCCCTTTGGACGGCGGGGGCTCCTACGAGCAGTACTTC. This sequence encodes CASSPLDGGGSYEQYF.

This chain connects TRBV18 to TRBJ1-2; no clear D gene. The ends were cut back, 2 bases at V and 0 bases at J, with 10 bases in the middle. CDR1 KGHSH and CDR2 LQKENI come from the germline V gene. This CDR3 has 15 amino acids. The CDR3 here is CASSPNPVPNYGYTF. In nucleotides, the CDR3 is TGTGCCAGCTCACCAAACCCGGTCCCTAACTATGGCTACACCTTC.

The chain employs TRBV6-1 and TRBJ2-2, with no clear D. The germline V gene encodes CDR1 MNHNS and CDR2 SASEGT. V was clipped by 2 bases and J by 0 bases, with 10 bases between them. The CDR3 spans 16 residues. The CDR3 spells CASSEFGSSNTGELFF. Here the CDR3 DNA reads TGTGCCAGCAGTGAATTCGGGTCGTCGAACACCGGGGAGCTGTTTTTT.

The chain links TRBV7-2 to TRBJ2-5; tentative D call: TRBD2 (5 bases). CDR1 SGHTA and CDR2 FQGNSA come from the germline V gene. The length of the CDR3 is 12 residues. V lost 1 base, J lost 9 bases, and 9 bases lay in between. The CDR3 is CASSLGVGAQYF. Here the CDR3 DNA reads TGTGCCAGCAGCTTAGGGGTCGGGGCCCAGTACTTC.

The chain joins TRBV15 to TRBJ2-5; 8 bases map to TRBD1. The V gene's germline CDR1 is LNHNV and CDR2 YYDKDF (reference sequence). This CDR3 region has 17 residues. V was pared by 0 bases and J by 5 bases, with 11 bases of the junction left unmatched. The CDR3 spells CATSREATGGSGETQYF. DNA for the CDR3: TGTGCCACCAGCAGAGAGGCCACAGGGGGTTCTGGGGAGACCCAGTACTTC.